This TCR beta chain was found in a study of T cell changes during pregnancy in multiple sclerosis. Repertoires were generated with immunoSEQ multiplex PCR, while TCRdb's copy carries only in-frame clones and drops some. Among 88,000 or so clones listed, 92% were seen once. Per germline, CDR1 SNHLY and CDR2 FYNNEI. There are 13 residues in the CDR3. The V gene lost 4 bases and the J gene lost 1 base, with 8 bases spanning the gap. Sequences were derived from peripheral blood, sampled before pregnancy. The genes are TRBV2 and TRBJ2-7; D ambiguous. This sequence originates from a female donor with multiple sclerosis, enrolled in a pregnancy study. CDR3 region: CASSGYLSYEQYF. The DNA for the CDR3 is TGTGCCAGCAGTGGTTACCTATCCTACGAGCAGTACTTC.